The rows below give T cell receptor beta chains drawn from one sample of a study of T cells after yellow fever vaccination. TCRdb reanalysed the 5' RACE reads using MiXCR and keeps one entry per CDR3 protein. The sample lists a few hundred thousand distinct CDR3 sequences, 10% to 15% seen once, with 0.45% to 0.65% in the top ten. Specimen: CD4+ T cells sorted from PBMCs, collected 45 days after the yellow fever booster vaccination. These receptors were obtained from a man in his thirties or forties who received the YFV17D yellow fever vaccine. Both conserved end residues are part of each CDR3. D genes are given only for firm matches. Size is stated for part of the rows, as once, few or many counts, or as a class when the clone is expanded.

d_gene: TRBD1; abundance: .; j_gene: TRBJ1-2; v_gene: TRBV27; CDR3nt: TGTGCCAGCAGTTCCCGACAGGGGGCTAATGGCTACACCTTC; CDR3aa: CASSSRQGANGYTF
d_gene: TRBD2; abundance: .; j_gene: TRBJ2-1; v_gene: TRBV20-1; CDR3nt: TGCAGTGCTGACGGGACTAGCGGGTACAATGAGCAGTTCTTC; CDR3aa: CSADGTSGYNEQFF
d_gene: .; abundance: .; j_gene: TRBJ1-2; v_gene: TRBV7-2; CDR3nt: TGTGCCAGCAGCCCAACCGGGACAACTGGCTACACCTTC; CDR3aa: CASSPTGTTGYTF
d_gene: .; abundance: .; j_gene: TRBJ2-6; v_gene: TRBV29-1; CDR3nt: TGCAGCGTTGGCCCAAATCGGGCTGGGGCCAACGTCCTGACTTTC; CDR3aa: CSVGPNRAGANVLTF
d_gene: .; abundance: .; j_gene: TRBJ2-1; v_gene: TRBV20-1; CDR3nt: TGCAGTGCTAAGGACGTGGATAATGAGCAGTTCTTC; CDR3aa: CSAKDVDNEQFF
d_gene: TRBD2; abundance: few; j_gene: TRBJ2-1; v_gene: TRBV7-2; CDR3nt: TGTGCCAGCAGCTCTGTAGCGGGGACCTCTGAGCAGTTCTTC; CDR3aa: CASSSVAGTSEQFF
d_gene: .; abundance: .; j_gene: TRBJ2-1; v_gene: TRBV3-1; CDR3nt: TGTGCCAGCAGCCAAGATCCCTGGAACAATGAGCAGTTCTTC; CDR3aa: CASSQDPWNNEQFF
d_gene: .; abundance: few; j_gene: TRBJ2-7; v_gene: TRBV20-1; CDR3nt: TGCAGTGCTATCCCCCCGGGACTGGGCGAGCAGTACTTC; CDR3aa: CSAIPPGLGEQYF
d_gene: TRBD1; abundance: few; j_gene: TRBJ2-2; v_gene: TRBV25-1; CDR3nt: TGTGCCAGCAGTGAACGGGGGACAGGGAACACCGGGGAGCTGTTTTTT; CDR3aa: CASSERGTGNTGELFF
d_gene: .; abundance: many; j_gene: TRBJ1-3; v_gene: TRBV29-1; CDR3nt: TGCAGCGTCCAGTCTGGAAACACCATATATTTT; CDR3aa: CSVQSGNTIYF
d_gene: TRBD2; abundance: .; j_gene: TRBJ2-1; v_gene: TRBV7-2; CDR3nt: TGTGCCAGCAGCCCCCAAGTCGTAGCGGGCCCATACAATGAGCAGTTCTTC; CDR3aa: CASSPQVVAGPYNEQFF
d_gene: .; abundance: .; j_gene: TRBJ2-7; v_gene: TRBV21-1; CDR3nt: TGTGCCAGCACCGATCCTAGCGGGAGTGTTTACGAGCAGTACTTC; CDR3aa: CASTDPSGSVYEQYF
d_gene: .; abundance: many; j_gene: TRBJ2-7; v_gene: TRBV27; CDR3nt: TGTGCCAGCAGTCCCCATGAGGGCAACGAGCAGTACTTC; CDR3aa: CASSPHEGNEQYF
d_gene: TRBD2; abundance: .; j_gene: TRBJ2-3; v_gene: TRBV12-3/TRBV12-4; CDR3nt: TGTGCCAGCAGTTTGACTAGCGACGAGGATACGCAGTATTTT; CDR3aa: CASSLTSDEDTQYF
d_gene: .; abundance: few; j_gene: TRBJ2-1; v_gene: TRBV20-1; CDR3nt: TGCAGTGCTAGGAGAGGTCCGTCTACGAATGAGCAGTTCTTC; CDR3aa: CSARRGPSTNEQFF
d_gene: TRBD1; abundance: .; j_gene: TRBJ2-7; v_gene: TRBV20-1; CDR3nt: TGCAGTGCAGGGGGCCTCCCCTACGAGCAGTACTTC; CDR3aa: CSAGGLPYEQYF
d_gene: .; abundance: .; j_gene: TRBJ2-4; v_gene: TRBV27; CDR3nt: TGTGCCAGCAGTTCAAGACTACAGGGCCCCGGGACCAAAAACATTCAGTACTTC; CDR3aa: CASSSRLQGPGTKNIQYF
d_gene: .; abundance: few; j_gene: TRBJ2-1; v_gene: TRBV20-1; CDR3nt: TGCAGTGCTAGAAGGAATTCCCAGTTTGAGCAGTTCTTC; CDR3aa: CSARRNSQFEQFF
d_gene: TRBD2; abundance: few; j_gene: TRBJ2-3; v_gene: TRBV7-3; CDR3nt: TGTGCCAGCAGCTTAGGGATAGCGGGAGATGCAGATACGCAGTATTTT; CDR3aa: CASSLGIAGDADTQYF
d_gene: .; abundance: few; j_gene: TRBJ2-7; v_gene: TRBV5-1; CDR3nt: TGCGCCAGCAGCTTTGTGGGAGGAACTCCCTACGAGCAGTACTTC; CDR3aa: CASSFVGGTPYEQYF
d_gene: .; abundance: few; j_gene: TRBJ2-1; v_gene: TRBV27; CDR3nt: TGTGCCAGCAGCCGAGCCGGGGATTTCAATGAGCAGTTCTTC; CDR3aa: CASSRAGDFNEQFF
d_gene: .; abundance: few; j_gene: TRBJ2-7; v_gene: TRBV5-1; CDR3nt: TGCGCCAGCAGTGGGGGCGGAGGGTCCTACGAGCAGTACTTC; CDR3aa: CASSGGGGSYEQYF
d_gene: TRBD2; abundance: few; j_gene: TRBJ2-3; v_gene: TRBV27; CDR3nt: TGTGCCAGCAGTTCCTTAGCGGGATGGGGGACAGATACGCAGTATTTT; CDR3aa: CASSSLAGWGTDTQYF
d_gene: .; abundance: few; j_gene: TRBJ2-3; v_gene: TRBV7-2; CDR3nt: TGTGCCAGCAGCTTAGTGTCAGGGAGTAACCGGGCAGATACGCAGTATTTT; CDR3aa: CASSLVSGSNRADTQYF
d_gene: .; abundance: few; j_gene: TRBJ1-1; v_gene: TRBV5-1; CDR3nt: TGCGCCAGCAGCCCTGAGAGGGGGGATATGAACACTGAAGCTTTCTTT; CDR3aa: CASSPERGDMNTEAFF
d_gene: .; abundance: .; j_gene: TRBJ1-6; v_gene: TRBV6-5; CDR3nt: TGTGCCAGCAGTTACGGCCCCTGGGGTAATTCACCCCTCCACTTT; CDR3aa: CASSYGPWGNSPLHF
d_gene: .; abundance: .; j_gene: TRBJ1-2; v_gene: TRBV5-4; CDR3nt: TGTGCCAGCAGCTTGGAGGGAGAACCTTATGGCTACACCTTC; CDR3aa: CASSLEGEPYGYTF
d_gene: TRBD2; abundance: .; j_gene: TRBJ2-7; v_gene: TRBV7-8; CDR3nt: TGTGCCAGCCTGGACGGGAGGTATAAGCAGTACTTC; CDR3aa: CASLDGRYKQYF
d_gene: .; abundance: few; j_gene: TRBJ2-1; v_gene: TRBV14; CDR3nt: TGTGCCAGCAGCCTCGTGTCCTCTTCGAATGAGCAGTTCTTC; CDR3aa: CASSLVSSSNEQFF
d_gene: TRBD1; abundance: .; j_gene: TRBJ2-2; v_gene: TRBV7-2; CDR3nt: TGTGCCAGCAGCTTACAACAGGGGCCCACCGGGGAGCTGTTTTTT; CDR3aa: CASSLQQGPTGELFF
d_gene: .; abundance: .; j_gene: TRBJ2-1; v_gene: TRBV5-1; CDR3nt: TGCGCCAGCAGCACCAGAACGGGGAGCTCCTACAATGAGCAGTTCTTC; CDR3aa: CASSTRTGSSYNEQFF
d_gene: TRBD2; abundance: .; j_gene: TRBJ2-1; v_gene: TRBV28; CDR3nt: TGTGCCAGCAGCCCAATGGTGGCTAGCGGTAATGAGCAGTTCTTC; CDR3aa: CASSPMVASGNEQFF
d_gene: .; abundance: many; j_gene: TRBJ1-1; v_gene: TRBV10-3; CDR3nt: TGTGCCATCAGGGGAAAATGGGGAAACGACACTGAAGCTTTCTTT; CDR3aa: CAIRGKWGNDTEAFF
d_gene: .; abundance: .; j_gene: TRBJ2-3; v_gene: TRBV19; CDR3nt: TGTGCCAGTAGGGATTTAGGGGGCGGGACGGCAGATACGCAGTATTTT; CDR3aa: CASRDLGGGTADTQYF
d_gene: TRBD2; abundance: .; j_gene: TRBJ2-2; v_gene: TRBV12-3/TRBV12-4; CDR3nt: TGTGCCAGCAGAAGGACTAGCGGGAGTTCCGGGGAGCTGTTTTTT; CDR3aa: CASRRTSGSSGELFF
d_gene: TRBD2; abundance: once; j_gene: TRBJ2-1; v_gene: TRBV5-1; CDR3nt: TGCGCCAGCGAATCGACTAGCGGGAGGGCCTTATCCTCCCCTAACAATGAGCAGTTCTTC; CDR3aa: CASESTSGRALSSPNNEQFF
d_gene: .; abundance: .; j_gene: TRBJ2-1; v_gene: TRBV5-4; CDR3nt: TGTGCCAGCAGACCAAGCGGGCCCTCCTACAATGAGCAGTTCTTC; CDR3aa: CASRPSGPSYNEQFF
d_gene: .; abundance: few; j_gene: TRBJ1-1; v_gene: TRBV20-1; CDR3nt: TGCAGTGCTAGCAGGTCAGGGCCGAACACTGAAGCTTTCTTT; CDR3aa: CSASRSGPNTEAFF
d_gene: .; abundance: .; j_gene: TRBJ2-2; v_gene: TRBV20-1; CDR3nt: TGCAGTGCTAGAGGTCGTGGAGTAGAAGGGGAGCTCTTTTTT; CDR3aa: CSARGRGVEGELFF
d_gene: .; abundance: .; j_gene: TRBJ2-1; v_gene: TRBV28; CDR3nt: TGTGCCAGCAGTAGCGCTAGCCTCAATAATGAGCAGTTCTTC; CDR3aa: CASSSASLNNEQFF
d_gene: TRBD1; abundance: many; j_gene: TRBJ2-4; v_gene: TRBV9; CDR3nt: TGTGCCAGCAGTCCCACGGGGGACAGGGACATTCAGTACTTC; CDR3aa: CASSPTGDRDIQYF
d_gene: TRBD1; abundance: .; j_gene: TRBJ1-6; v_gene: TRBV10-3; CDR3nt: TGTGCCATACGGGACAGGACCGATGTGACACCCCTCCACTTT; CDR3aa: CAIRDRTDVTPLHF
d_gene: TRBD2; abundance: .; j_gene: TRBJ2-3; v_gene: TRBV20-1; CDR3nt: TGCAGTGCGATCGGGGCTAGCGGGAGGTGGGATACGCAGTATTTT; CDR3aa: CSAIGASGRWDTQYF
d_gene: TRBD1; abundance: many; j_gene: TRBJ2-7; v_gene: TRBV12-3/TRBV12-4; CDR3nt: TGTGCCAGCAGCCTGACAGGGGATTATTCCGAGCAGTACTTC; CDR3aa: CASSLTGDYSEQYF
d_gene: TRBD2; abundance: .; j_gene: TRBJ2-1; v_gene: TRBV19; CDR3nt: TGTGCCAGTAGTATGAGGCCTAGCGGGTCGTCCTACAATGAGCAGTTCTTC; CDR3aa: CASSMRPSGSSYNEQFF